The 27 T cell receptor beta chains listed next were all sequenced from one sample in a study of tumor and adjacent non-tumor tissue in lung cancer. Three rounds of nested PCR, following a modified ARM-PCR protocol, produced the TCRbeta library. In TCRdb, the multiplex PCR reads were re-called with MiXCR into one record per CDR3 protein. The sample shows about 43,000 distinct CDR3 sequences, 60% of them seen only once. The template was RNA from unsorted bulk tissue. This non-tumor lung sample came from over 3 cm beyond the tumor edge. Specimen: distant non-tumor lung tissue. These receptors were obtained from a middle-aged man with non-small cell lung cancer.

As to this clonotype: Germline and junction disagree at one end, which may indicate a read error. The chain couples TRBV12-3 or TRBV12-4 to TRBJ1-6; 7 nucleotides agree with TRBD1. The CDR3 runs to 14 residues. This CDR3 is CVSSTGTAVSPLHF. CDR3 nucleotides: TGTGTCAGCAGTACCGGGACAGCGGTTTCACCCCTCCACTTT.

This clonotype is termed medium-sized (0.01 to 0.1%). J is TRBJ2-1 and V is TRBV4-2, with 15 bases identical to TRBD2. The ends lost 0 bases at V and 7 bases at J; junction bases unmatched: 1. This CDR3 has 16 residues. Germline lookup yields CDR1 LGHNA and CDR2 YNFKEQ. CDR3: CASSQDGTSGRNEQFF. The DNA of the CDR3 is TGTGCCAGCAGCCAAGATGGGACTAGCGGGAGGAATGAGCAGTTCTTC.

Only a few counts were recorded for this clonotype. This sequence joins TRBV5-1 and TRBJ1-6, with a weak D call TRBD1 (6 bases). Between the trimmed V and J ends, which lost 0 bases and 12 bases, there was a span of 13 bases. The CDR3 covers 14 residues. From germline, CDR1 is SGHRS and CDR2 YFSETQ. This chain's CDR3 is CASSLEGQERPLHF. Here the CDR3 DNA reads TGCGCCAGCAGCTTGGAGGGACAAGAGAGACCCCTCCACTTT.

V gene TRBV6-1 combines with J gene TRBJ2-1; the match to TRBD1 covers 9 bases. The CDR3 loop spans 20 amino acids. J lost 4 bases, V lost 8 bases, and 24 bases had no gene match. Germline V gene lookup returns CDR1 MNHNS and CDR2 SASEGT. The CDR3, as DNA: TGTGCCAGCTCACTTGAAGTCGGGACAGGGACGGCGTTCTCATACAATGAGCAGTTCTTC. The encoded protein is CASSLEVGTGTAFSYNEQFF.

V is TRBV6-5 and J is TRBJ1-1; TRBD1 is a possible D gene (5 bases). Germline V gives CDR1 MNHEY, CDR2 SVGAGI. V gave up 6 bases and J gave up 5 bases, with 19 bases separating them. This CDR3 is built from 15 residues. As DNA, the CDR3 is TGTGCCAGCAGCTCCCGGCCCCCACGGGGGACTGAAGCTTTCTTT. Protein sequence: CASSSRPPRGTEAFF.

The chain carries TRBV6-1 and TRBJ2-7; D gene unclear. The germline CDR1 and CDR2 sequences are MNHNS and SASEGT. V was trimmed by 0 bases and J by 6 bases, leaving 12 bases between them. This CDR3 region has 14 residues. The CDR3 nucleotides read TGTGCCAGCAGTGAAGCGAATGCCCGCCTCGAGCAGTACTTC. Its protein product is CASSEANARLEQYF.

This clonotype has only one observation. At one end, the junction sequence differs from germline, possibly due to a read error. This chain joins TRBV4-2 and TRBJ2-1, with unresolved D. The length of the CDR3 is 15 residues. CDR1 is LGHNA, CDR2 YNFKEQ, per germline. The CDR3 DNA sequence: TGTGCCAGCAGTCAAGGAATGGCTGACTTCAATGAGCAGTTCTTC. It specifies CASSQGMADFNEQFF.

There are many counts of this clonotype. The CDR3 protein is CASSPRGSGANVLTF. CDR3 DNA: TGTGCCAGCAGCCCCAGGGGGTCAGGGGCCAACGTCCTGACTTTC. The chain is built from TRBV11-2 and TRBJ2-6; the match to TRBD1 covers 7 bases. CDR1 and CDR2 (germline): SGHAT, FQNNGV. This CDR3 is built from 15 residues. V shed 5 bases, J shed 4 bases, and the junction held 5 bases outside the gene matches.

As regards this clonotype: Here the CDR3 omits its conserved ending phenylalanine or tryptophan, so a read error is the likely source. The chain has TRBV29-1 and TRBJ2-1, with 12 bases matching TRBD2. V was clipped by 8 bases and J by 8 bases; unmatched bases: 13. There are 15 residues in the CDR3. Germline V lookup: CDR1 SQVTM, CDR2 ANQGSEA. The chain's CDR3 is CSIEPLAGGQDEQFY. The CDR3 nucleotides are TGCAGCATCGAACCTCTAGCGGGAGGGCAGGATGAGCAGTTCTAC.

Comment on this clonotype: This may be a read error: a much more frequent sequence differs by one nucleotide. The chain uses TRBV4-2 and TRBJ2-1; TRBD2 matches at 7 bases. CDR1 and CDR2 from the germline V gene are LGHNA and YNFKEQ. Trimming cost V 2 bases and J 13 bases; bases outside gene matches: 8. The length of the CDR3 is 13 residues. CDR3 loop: CASSQKDGRSQFF. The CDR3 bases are TGTGCCAGCAGCCAAAAAGACGGGAGGTCTCAGTTCTTC.

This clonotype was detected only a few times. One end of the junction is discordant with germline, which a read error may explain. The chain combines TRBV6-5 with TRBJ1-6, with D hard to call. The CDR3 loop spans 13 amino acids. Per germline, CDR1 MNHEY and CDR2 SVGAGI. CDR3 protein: CASSSTFRSPIHF. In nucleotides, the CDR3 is TGTGCCAGCAGCTCGACGTTTAGGTCACCCATCCACTTT.

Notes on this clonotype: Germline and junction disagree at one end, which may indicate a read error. CDR3 region: CASRPPSGGQGHEQMF. In nucleotides, the CDR3 is TGTGCCAGCAGACCCCCCTCGGGGGGACAGGGTCATGAACAGATGTTC. The chain has TRBV11-2 and TRBJ2-1, with 9 bases matching TRBD1. The CDR3 covers 16 residues. Germline values: CDR1 SGHAT, CDR2 FQNNGV.

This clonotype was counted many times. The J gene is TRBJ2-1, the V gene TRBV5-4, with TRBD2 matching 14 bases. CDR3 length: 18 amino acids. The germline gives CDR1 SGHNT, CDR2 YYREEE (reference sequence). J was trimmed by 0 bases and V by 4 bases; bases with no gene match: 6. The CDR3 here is CASSPGTSGSVSYNEQFF. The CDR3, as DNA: TGTGCCAGCAGCCCCGGGACTAGCGGGAGTGTCTCCTACAATGAGCAGTTCTTC.

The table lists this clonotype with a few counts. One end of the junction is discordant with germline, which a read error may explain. For the CDR3, the DNA is TGCAGCGTTGACTACAGGGGGCCCTACAATGTGCAGCTCTTC. Its translation: CSVDYRGPYNVQLF. This chain joins TRBV29-1 and TRBJ2-1, with 9 bases that match TRBD1. The CDR3 is made up of 14 amino acids. Germline values: CDR1 SQVTM, CDR2 ANQGSEA.

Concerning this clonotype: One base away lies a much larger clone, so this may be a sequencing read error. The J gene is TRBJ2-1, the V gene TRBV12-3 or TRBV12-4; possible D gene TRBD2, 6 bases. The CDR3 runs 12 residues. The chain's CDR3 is CASSLWGDERFF. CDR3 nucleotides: TGTGCCAGCAGTCTATGGGGGGATGAGCGGTTCTTC.

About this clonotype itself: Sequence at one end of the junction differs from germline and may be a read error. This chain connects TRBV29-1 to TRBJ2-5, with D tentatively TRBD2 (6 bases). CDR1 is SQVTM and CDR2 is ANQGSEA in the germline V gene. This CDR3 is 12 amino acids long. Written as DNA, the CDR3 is TGCAGCGTCGGGGAGGCCCGAGAGACACAGTACTTC. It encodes CSVGEARETQYF.

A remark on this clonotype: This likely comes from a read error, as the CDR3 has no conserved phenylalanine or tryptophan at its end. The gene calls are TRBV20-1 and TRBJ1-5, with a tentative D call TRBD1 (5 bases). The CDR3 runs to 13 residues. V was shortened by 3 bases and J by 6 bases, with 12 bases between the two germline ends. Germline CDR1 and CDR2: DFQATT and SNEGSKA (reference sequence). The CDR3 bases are TGCAGTGCTAGCCCGGGGGTGGGTCAGCCCCAGCATTCT. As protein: CSASPGVGQPQHS.

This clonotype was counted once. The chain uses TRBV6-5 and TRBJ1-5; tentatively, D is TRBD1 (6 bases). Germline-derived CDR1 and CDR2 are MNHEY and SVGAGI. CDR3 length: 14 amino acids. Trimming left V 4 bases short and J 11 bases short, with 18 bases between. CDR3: CASSSGQSRGSQHF. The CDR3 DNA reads TGTGCCAGCAGTTCCGGACAGTCCCGAGGGTCCCAGCATTTT.

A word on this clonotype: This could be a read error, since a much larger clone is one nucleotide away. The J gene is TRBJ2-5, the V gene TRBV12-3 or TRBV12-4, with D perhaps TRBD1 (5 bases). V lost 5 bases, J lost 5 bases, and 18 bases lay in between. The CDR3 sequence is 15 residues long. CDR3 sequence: CASSLYMGRHETQYF. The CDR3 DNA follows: TGTGCCAGCAGTCTCTACATGGGGCGTCATGAGACCCAGTACTTC.

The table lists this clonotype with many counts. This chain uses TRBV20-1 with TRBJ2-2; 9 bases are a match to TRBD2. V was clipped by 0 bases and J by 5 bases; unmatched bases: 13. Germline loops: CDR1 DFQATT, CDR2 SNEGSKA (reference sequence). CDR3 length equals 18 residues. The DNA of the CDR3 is TGCAGTGCTAGAGATGTGAGGCCTAGCGGGATCGGTACCGGGGAGCTGTTTTTT. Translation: CSARDVRPSGIGTGELFF.

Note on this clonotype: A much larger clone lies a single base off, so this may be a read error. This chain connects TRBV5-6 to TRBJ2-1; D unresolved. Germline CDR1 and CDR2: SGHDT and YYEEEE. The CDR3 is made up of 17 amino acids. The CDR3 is CASSLITSSIQYKEQFF. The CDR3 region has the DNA TGTGCCAGCAGCTTGATCACTTCCTCGATACAATACAAAGAGCAGTTCTTC.

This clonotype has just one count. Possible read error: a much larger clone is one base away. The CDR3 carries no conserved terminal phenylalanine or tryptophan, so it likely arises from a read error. This chain's CDR3 is CSAARVYNEQFL. Here the CDR3 DNA reads TGCAGTGCTGCGCGAGTGTATAATGAGCAGTTCTTA. This chain links TRBV20-1 with TRBJ2-1, with D uncertain. V shed 5 bases and J shed 7 bases, with 12 bases lying between them. The CDR3 loop spans 12 amino acids. Germline V CDR1 and CDR2: DFQATT, SNEGSKA (reference sequence).

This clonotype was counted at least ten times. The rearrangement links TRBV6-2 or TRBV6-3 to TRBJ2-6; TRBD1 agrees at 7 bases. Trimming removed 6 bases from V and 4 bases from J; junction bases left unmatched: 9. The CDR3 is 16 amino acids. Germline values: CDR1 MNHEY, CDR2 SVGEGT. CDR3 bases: TGTGCCAGCAGGGGGACAGTATTCGTAGGGGCCAACGTCCTGACTTTC. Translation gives CASRGTVFVGANVLTF.

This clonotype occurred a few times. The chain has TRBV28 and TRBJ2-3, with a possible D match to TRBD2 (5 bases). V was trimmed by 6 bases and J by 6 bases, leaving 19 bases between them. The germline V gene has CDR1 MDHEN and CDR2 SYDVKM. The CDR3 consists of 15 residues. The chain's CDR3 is CASSFLGPRGDTQYF. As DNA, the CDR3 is TGTGCCAGCAGCTTCCTAGGCCCCCGGGGTGATACGCAGTATTTT.

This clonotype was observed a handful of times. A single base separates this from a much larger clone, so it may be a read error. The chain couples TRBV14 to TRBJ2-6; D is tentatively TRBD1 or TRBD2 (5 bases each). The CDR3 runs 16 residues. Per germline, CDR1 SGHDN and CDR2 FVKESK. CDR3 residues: CASSQGGYSGANILTF. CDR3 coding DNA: TGTGCCAGCAGCCAAGGGGGGTACTCTGGGGCCAACATCCTGACTTTC.

The CDR3 protein is CSGSQRDIDYEQYF. CDR3 nucleotides: TGTTCCGGCAGTCAACGGGACATAGACTACGAGCAGTACTTC. J is TRBJ2-7 and V is TRBV5-4; the D gene is possibly TRBD1 (6 bases). Germline-derived CDR1 and CDR2 are SGHNT and YYREEE (reference sequence). The CDR3 extends over 14 amino acids. Looking up the rest from reference TRBV5-4 and TRBJ2-7 gives the full variable domain: ETGVTQSPTHLIKTRGQQVTLRCSSQSGHNTVSWYQQALGQGPQFIFQYYREEENGRGNFPPRFSGLQFPNYSSELNVNALELDDSALYLCSGSQRDIDYEQYFGPGTRLTVT.

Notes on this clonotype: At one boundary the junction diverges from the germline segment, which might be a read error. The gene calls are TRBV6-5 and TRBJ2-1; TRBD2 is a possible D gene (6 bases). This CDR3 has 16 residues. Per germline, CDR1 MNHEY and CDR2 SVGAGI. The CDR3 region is CASSKTSRSSYNEHFF. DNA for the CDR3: TGTGCCAGTAGTAAAACTAGCAGGTCCTCCTACAATGAGCACTTCTTC.